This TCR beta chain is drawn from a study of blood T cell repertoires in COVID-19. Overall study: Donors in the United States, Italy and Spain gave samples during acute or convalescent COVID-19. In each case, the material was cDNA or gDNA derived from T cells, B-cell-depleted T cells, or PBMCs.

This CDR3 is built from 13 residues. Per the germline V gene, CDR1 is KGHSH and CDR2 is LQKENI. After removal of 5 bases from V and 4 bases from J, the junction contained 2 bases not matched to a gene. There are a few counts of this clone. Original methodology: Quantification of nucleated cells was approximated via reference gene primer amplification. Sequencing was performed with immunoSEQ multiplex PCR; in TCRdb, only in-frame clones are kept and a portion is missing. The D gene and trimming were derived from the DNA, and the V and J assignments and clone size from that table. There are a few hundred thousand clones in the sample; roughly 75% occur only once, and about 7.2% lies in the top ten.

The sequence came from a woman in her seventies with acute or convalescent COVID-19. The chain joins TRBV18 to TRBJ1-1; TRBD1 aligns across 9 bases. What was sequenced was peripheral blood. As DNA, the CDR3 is TGTGCCAGCTCATTGACAGGGGGCACTGAAGCTTTCTTT. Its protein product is CASSLTGGTEAFF.